This paragraph covers one T cell receptor (beta chain) sequence. Cohort placement rested on clinical history that participants reported themselves. Trimming removed 3 bases at V and 9 bases at J, with 12 bases between. The CDR3 covers 12 residues. This sample is part of a study of blood T cell repertoires in COVID-19. On the study more broadly: The United States, Italy and Spain supplied acute and convalescent COVID-19 samples.

Study processing details: Amplified reference gene primers provided the basis for estimating nucleated cell counts. The table came from immunoSEQ multiplex PCR; TCRdb's copy has only in-frame clones and leaves some out. D and trimming were read from the DNA, whereas the V and J calls and clone size are those reported in that table. This repertoire shows roughly 140,000 clones, 84% found once; its top ten account for roughly 3.9%. The J gene is TRBJ2-7, the V gene TRBV12-3 or TRBV12-4; maybe TRBD1 (6 bases). The source material was PBMCs or T cells enriched from blood (not recorded which). The receptor comes from a man in his fifties or sixties in a cohort exposed to, infected with or recovered from COVID-19 (not recorded which). This chain's CDR3 is CASSFTGKGQYF. The DNA of the CDR3 is TGTGCCAGCAGTTTCACAGGGAAGGGGCAGTACTTC.